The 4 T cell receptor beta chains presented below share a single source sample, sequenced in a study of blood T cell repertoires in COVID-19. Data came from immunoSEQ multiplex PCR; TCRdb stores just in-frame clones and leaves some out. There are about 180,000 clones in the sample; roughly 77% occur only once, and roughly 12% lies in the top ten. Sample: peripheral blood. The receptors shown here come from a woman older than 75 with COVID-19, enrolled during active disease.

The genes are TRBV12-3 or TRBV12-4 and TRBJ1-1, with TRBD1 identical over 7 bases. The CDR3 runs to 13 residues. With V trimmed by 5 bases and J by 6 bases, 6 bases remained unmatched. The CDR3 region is CASSPYRGAEAFF. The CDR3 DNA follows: TGTGCCAGCAGTCCCTACAGGGGTGCTGAAGCTTTCTTT.

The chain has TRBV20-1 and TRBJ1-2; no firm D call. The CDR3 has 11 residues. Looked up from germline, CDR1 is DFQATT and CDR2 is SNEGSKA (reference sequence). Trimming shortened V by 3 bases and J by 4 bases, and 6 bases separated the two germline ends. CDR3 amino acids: CSARGSYGYTF. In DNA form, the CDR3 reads TGCAGTGCTAGGGGGAGCTATGGCTACACCTTC.

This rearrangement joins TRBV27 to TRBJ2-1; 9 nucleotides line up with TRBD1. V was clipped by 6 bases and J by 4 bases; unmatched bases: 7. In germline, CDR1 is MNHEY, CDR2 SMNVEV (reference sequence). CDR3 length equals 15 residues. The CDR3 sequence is CASSLTGTGYNEQFF. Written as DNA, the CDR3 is TGTGCCAGCAGCCTCACCGGGACAGGGTACAATGAGCAGTTCTTC.

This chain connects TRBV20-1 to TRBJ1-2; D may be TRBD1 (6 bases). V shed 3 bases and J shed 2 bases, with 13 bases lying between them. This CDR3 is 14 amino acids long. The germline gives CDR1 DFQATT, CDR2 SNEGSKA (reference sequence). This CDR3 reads CSASNRQGNYGYTF. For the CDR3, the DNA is TGCAGTGCTAGTAACCGCCAGGGGAACTATGGCTACACCTTC.